This is a list of T cell receptor beta chains from one sample in a study of T-cell memory formation after mild COVID-19. TCRdb re-called the 5' RACE reads through MiXCR, storing one row per CDR3 protein. This sample carries 200,000 to 300,000 distinct CDR3 sequences, approximately 15% of them seen once, and the ten largest clones take around 20%. Input material: PBMCs or a T cell subset sorted from them (not recorded which). These receptors were obtained from a man aged 18-30 years who had mild COVID-19 (a few samples of this study predate the infection). Cell type and time point are not known. CDR3s include the opening cysteine and the closing phenylalanine or tryptophan. D genes are given only for firm matches. The listing skips clone size in some rows; elsewhere it reads once, few, many or a size class.

clone size	V gene	J gene	D gene	CDR3 protein	CDR3 DNA
NA	TRBV24-1	TRBJ1-2	TRBD1	CATSGVTGDGNYGYTF	TGTGCCACCAGTGGGGTCACAGGGGATGGGAACTATGGCTACACCTTC
NA	TRBV7-2	TRBJ1-2	NA	CASSPGGTNNYGYTF	TGTGCCAGCAGCCCGGGAGGGACTAATAACTATGGCTACACCTTC
NA	TRBV29-1	TRBJ1-1	NA	CSVERGNTEAFF	TGCAGCGTAGAAAGAGGGAACACTGAAGCTTTCTTT
many	TRBV3-1	TRBJ2-3	TRBD2	CASSFRGGPTDTQYF	TGTGCCAGCAGCTTCCGCGGGGGGCCCACAGATACGCAGTATTTT
few	TRBV9	TRBJ1-1	TRBD1	CASSEQGVTEAFF	TGTGCCAGCAGCGAACAGGGGGTCACTGAAGCTTTCTTT
NA	TRBV18	TRBJ1-1	TRBD1	CASSPDRATTFF	TGTGCCAGCTCACCGGACAGGGCAACGACTTTCTTT
NA	TRBV4-1	TRBJ2-7	NA	CASSQDRAGQYF	TGCGCCAGCAGCCAAGATAGGGCAGGGCAGTACTTC
few	TRBV5-1	TRBJ2-7	NA	CASSAETGYSYEQYF	TGCGCCAGCAGCGCAGAAACAGGCTATTCCTACGAGCAGTACTTC
NA	TRBV10-2	TRBJ2-7	NA	CASSAESYEQYF	TGCGCCAGCAGTGCAGAAAGCTACGAGCAGTACTTC
NA	TRBV18	TRBJ2-4	TRBD1	CASSPGQGKTKNIQYF	TGTGCCAGCTCACCGGGACAGGGAAAGACCAAAAACATTCAGTACTTC
once	TRBV5-1	TRBJ1-2	NA	CASSLDMNYGYTF	TGCGCCAGCAGCTTGGACATGAACTATGGCTACACCTTC
few	TRBV6-5	TRBJ1-2	NA	CASSYTNGGGYTF	TGTGCCAGCAGTTACACTAATGGGGGGGGCTACACCTTC
NA	TRBV29-1	TRBJ1-2	NA	CSIKSNYGYTF	TGCAGCATAAAGTCTAACTATGGCTACACCTTC
few	TRBV20-1	TRBJ1-6	TRBD1	CSARDREQGTSPLHF	TGCAGTGCTAGGGACAGGGAACAGGGTACTTCACCCCTCCACTTT
many	TRBV12-3/TRBV12-4	TRBJ2-3	NA	CASSLRTGAGTDTQYF	TGTGCCAGCAGTTTAAGGACGGGGGCCGGCACAGATACGCAGTATTTT
many	TRBV7-9	TRBJ2-1	TRBD2	CASSFVAGAYNEQFF	TGTGCCAGCAGCTTCGTAGCGGGAGCATACAATGAGCAGTTCTTC
few	TRBV27	TRBJ2-1	NA	CASSLGGPNSNEQFF	TGTGCCAGCAGTCTGGGGGGGCCCAACAGCAATGAGCAGTTCTTC
NA	TRBV5-1	TRBJ2-5	NA	CASRVGYTRRETQYF	TGCGCCAGCAGGGTGGGGTACACCCGGCGAGAGACCCAGTACTTC
NA	TRBV9	TRBJ2-2	NA	CASSVVGPGELFF	TGTGCCAGCAGCGTAGTAGGGCCTGGGGAGCTGTTTTTT
few	TRBV6-2/TRBV6-3	TRBJ2-7	TRBD2	CASVKGAGVSYEQYF	TGTGCCAGCGTAAAGGGAGCGGGGGTCTCCTACGAGCAGTACTTC
few	TRBV12-3/TRBV12-4	TRBJ1-5	NA	CASGVRASQPQHF	TGTGCCAGCGGGGTGAGGGCGTCTCAGCCCCAGCATTTT
many	TRBV5-1	TRBJ1-2	TRBD1	CASSGWDRNYGYTF	TGCGCCAGCAGCGGATGGGACAGAAACTATGGCTACACCTTC
few	TRBV27	TRBJ1-6	NA	CASSPIGSPLHF	TGTGCCAGCAGTCCAATCGGATCACCCCTCCACTTT
few	TRBV7-2	TRBJ1-2	TRBD1	CASSFRTGVEYGYTF	TGTGCCAGCAGCTTCCGGACAGGGGTGGAGTATGGCTACACCTTC
few	TRBV7-2	TRBJ1-1	NA	CASSFWGGGTEAFF	TGTGCCAGCAGCTTCTGGGGTGGCGGCACTGAAGCTTTCTTT
NA	TRBV7-3	TRBJ2-7	NA	CASSQGRLSYEQYF	TGTGCCAGCAGCCAGGGACGGCTCTCCTACGAGCAGTACTTC
NA	TRBV20-1	TRBJ1-1	NA	CRALVENTEAFF	TGCAGGGCATTAGTGGAGAACACTGAAGCTTTCTTT
NA	TRBV4-1	TRBJ1-6	NA	CASSQELGAYNSPLHF	TGCGCCAGCAGCCAAGAGCTTGGGGCCTATAATTCACCCCTCCACTTT
few	TRBV5-4	TRBJ2-7	NA	CASSLHPDNEQYF	TGTGCCAGCAGCTTACACCCGGACAACGAGCAGTACTTC
few	TRBV30	TRBJ2-3	TRBD1	CAWGQGNTDTQYF	TGTGCCTGGGGACAGGGAAACACAGATACGCAGTATTTT
NA	TRBV4-1	TRBJ2-5	NA	CASSQDHRATQWTQYF	TGCGCCAGCAGCCAAGATCACAGGGCGACGCAGTGGACCCAGTACTTC
NA	TRBV5-1	TRBJ1-3	NA	CASSQGRTAGNTIYF	TGCGCCAGCAGCCAAGGACGGACAGCTGGAAACACCATATATTTT
NA	TRBV7-3	TRBJ2-5	TRBD2	CASSPVIAGLETQYF	TGTGCCAGCAGCCCTGTTATAGCGGGGTTGGAGACCCAGTACTTC
few	TRBV7-2	TRBJ1-4	NA	CASSPDRQLMKSLFF	TGTGCCAGCAGCCCCGACAGACAACTAATGAAAAGCCTGTTTTTT
few	TRBV14	TRBJ2-2	NA	CASSQEGLWTGELFF	TGTGCCAGCAGCCAAGAGGGACTTTGGACCGGGGAGCTGTTTTTT
NA	TRBV7-6	TRBJ2-7	TRBD1	CASSLGTGDVYEQYF	TGTGCCAGCAGCTTAGGGACAGGGGACGTCTACGAGCAGTACTTC
NA	TRBV4-3	TRBJ2-5	NA	CASSQDIIPTETQYF	TGCGCCAGCAGCCAAGATATCATTCCTACAGAGACCCAGTACTTC
few	TRBV7-9	TRBJ2-3	TRBD1	CASSQGQGYSTDTQYF	TGTGCCAGCAGCCAAGGACAGGGCTATAGCACAGATACGCAGTATTTT
many	TRBV9	TRBJ2-3	NA	CASSVDRDTQYF	TGTGCCAGCAGCGTAGATAGAGATACGCAGTATTTT
NA	TRBV7-2	TRBJ2-1	TRBD2	CASSLGISGGGEQFF	TGTGCCAGCAGCTTAGGCATTAGCGGGGGCGGTGAGCAGTTCTTC
few	TRBV13	TRBJ2-3	TRBD2	CASSPQLAGVLSTDTQYF	TGTGCCAGCAGCCCACAACTAGCGGGGGTTCTATCCACAGATACGCAGTATTTT
NA	TRBV6-6	TRBJ2-5	TRBD2	CASVTSGGDETQYF	TGTGCCAGCGTAACTAGCGGGGGAGATGAGACCCAGTACTTC
few	TRBV7-3	TRBJ2-2	NA	CASSLKALANTGELFF	TGTGCCAGCAGCTTAAAGGCCCTGGCGAACACCGGGGAGCTGTTTTTT
NA	TRBV4-2	TRBJ1-5	NA	CASSQEAGDQVQPQHF	TGTGCCAGCAGCCAAGAAGCAGGGGATCAGGTTCAGCCCCAGCATTTT
few	TRBV10-3	TRBJ2-3	TRBD1	CATKTPGQGTDTQYF	TGTGCCACGAAAACACCGGGACAGGGAACAGATACGCAGTATTTT
few	TRBV6-5	TRBJ1-4	NA	CASSYGRQNEKLFF	TGTGCCAGCAGTTACGGAAGACAGAATGAAAAACTGTTTTTT
few	TRBV4-1	TRBJ2-1	NA	CASSPPGVNEQFF	TGCGCCAGCAGCCCCCCAGGGGTGAATGAGCAGTTCTTC
few	TRBV10-2	TRBJ2-5	TRBD2	CASNLAGSETQYF	TGCGCCAGCAACCTAGCGGGTTCAGAGACCCAGTACTTC
NA	TRBV7-9	TRBJ1-1	NA	CASSSGVTEAFF	TGTGCCAGCAGCTCAGGGGTAACTGAAGCTTTCTTT
few	TRBV12-3/TRBV12-4	TRBJ1-3	TRBD1	CASSQGDRGLDTIYF	TGTGCCAGCAGCCAAGGGGACAGGGGGCTTGACACCATATATTTT
few	TRBV4-3	TRBJ2-7	NA	CASRQGRDSSYEQYF	TGCGCCAGCAGGCAAGGGCGGGACAGTTCCTACGAGCAGTACTTC
NA	TRBV12-3/TRBV12-4	TRBJ1-6	TRBD1	CASSPTGADSPLHF	TGTGCCAGCAGTCCAACAGGGGCCGATTCACCCCTCCACTTT
NA	TRBV12-3/TRBV12-4	TRBJ2-3	NA	CASSLTPPGGLDTQYF	TGTGCCAGCAGTTTAACCCCTCCCGGGGGCCTGGATACGCAGTATTTT
NA	TRBV28	TRBJ1-4	TRBD1	CASSSGGTNEKLFF	TGTGCCAGCAGCTCAGGGGGCACTAATGAAAAACTGTTTTTT
few	TRBV18	TRBJ1-1	NA	CASSRPGNTEAFF	TGTGCCAGCTCCCGCCCGGGGAACACTGAAGCTTTCTTT
few	TRBV27	TRBJ2-7	TRBD2	CAIRGGGRQYF	TGTGCCATTCGGGGGGGGGGCCGGCAGTACTTC
NA	TRBV10-3	TRBJ2-3	TRBD2	CAISDPSGGPTQYF	TGTGCCATCAGTGATCCCAGCGGGGGCCCGACGCAGTATTTT
NA	TRBV7-2	TRBJ2-4	NA	CASSSLLQGTRGNIQYF	TGTGCCAGCAGTTCCCTACTACAGGGTACGAGGGGAAACATTCAGTACTTC
NA	TRBV3-1	TRBJ2-3	TRBD2	CASSEKRGVFTDTQYF	TGTGCCAGCAGCGAGAAGCGGGGGGTATTCACAGATACGCAGTATTTT